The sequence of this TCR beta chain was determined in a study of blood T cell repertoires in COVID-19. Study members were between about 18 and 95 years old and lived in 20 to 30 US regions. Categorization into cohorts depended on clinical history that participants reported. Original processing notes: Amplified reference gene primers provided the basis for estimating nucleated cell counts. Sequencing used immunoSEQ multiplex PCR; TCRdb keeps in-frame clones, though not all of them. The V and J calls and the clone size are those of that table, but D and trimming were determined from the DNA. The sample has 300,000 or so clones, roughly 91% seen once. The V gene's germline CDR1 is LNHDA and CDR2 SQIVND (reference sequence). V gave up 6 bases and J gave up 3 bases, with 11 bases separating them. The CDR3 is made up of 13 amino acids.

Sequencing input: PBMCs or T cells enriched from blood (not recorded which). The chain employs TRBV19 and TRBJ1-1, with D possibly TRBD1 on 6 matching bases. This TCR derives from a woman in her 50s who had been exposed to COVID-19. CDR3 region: CASRTGLYTEAFF. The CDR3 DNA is TGTGCCAGTAGAACAGGGTTGTACACTGAAGCTTTCTTT.